What follows is one T cell receptor (beta chain) and its context. Its matching antigen is unknown. Amplification used 60 Vbeta primers and 13 Jbeta primers. Profiled with immunoSEQ multiplex PCR; TCRdb holds only in-frame clones, not every one. The data show about 160,000 clones, over 80% seen once. The source of the sample is a study of cytomegalovirus exposure and HLA in healthy donors. CDR3 length equals 14 residues. V shed 3 bases and J 2 bases; nucleotides not matched to a gene: 5. The V gene's germline CDR1 is SGHRS and CDR2 YFSETQ. Findings and caveats of the study: Later on, a genetic analysis was performed. It linked a missense variant in DCLRE1C with V- and J-gene trimming of TCR beta. TCR beta chains numbering more than 150 were designated cytomegalovirus-associated.

The sequence was collected from a man aged 45-65 years in good health and CMV-seropositive. What was sequenced was PBMCs. This chain uses TRBV5-1 with TRBJ2-7; 7 nucleotides align to TRBD1. The CDR3 region has the DNA TGCGCCAGCAGCTCTCCGGGACAGACCTACGAGCAGTACTTC. This encodes CASSSPGQTYEQYF.